Below are 16 T cell receptor beta chains sequenced from a single sample in a study of blood T cells in healthy people across ages. A J-beta primer mix and a sample-barcoded 5' primer were used in a second PCR of about 7 to 12 cycles. TCRdb reprocessed the 5' RACE reads via MiXCR and lists one record per CDR3 protein. This sample has about 650,000 distinct CDR3 sequences, with approximately 52% found just once. Sequencing was performed on blood. These receptors were obtained from a woman older than 75 in good health.

The V gene is TRBV10-3, the J gene TRBJ2-1; 8 bases align to TRBD2. There are 15 residues in the CDR3. V trimming: 0 bases; J trimming: 6 bases; junction bases outside the gene matches: 4. Germline lookup yields CDR1 ENHRY and CDR2 SYGVKD. The CDR3 DNA reads as TGTGCCATCAGTGAGTCTGGGACTAGAGGCAATGAGCAGTTCTTC. Its protein product is CAISESGTRGNEQFF.

The genes are TRBV5-6 and TRBJ2-2; 11 nucleotides agree with TRBD2. CDR3 length: 18 residues. V trimming: 2 bases; J trimming: 0 bases; junction bases outside the gene matches: 6. Germline CDR1 SGHDT, CDR2 YYEEEE. CDR3 nucleotide sequence: TGTGCCAGCAGCTTTTCTAGCGGGGGGTTCGCGAACACCGGGGAGCTGTTTTTT. Encoded protein: CASSFSSGGFANTGELFF. The whole variable domain, filled in from reference TRBV5-6 and TRBJ2-2, reads DAGVTQSPTHLIKTRGQQVTLRCSPKSGHDTVSWYQQALGQGPQFIFQYYEEEERQRGNFPDRFSGHQFPNYSSELNVNALLLGDSALYLCASSFSSGGFANTGELFFGEGSRLTVL.

On this clonotype itself: This sequence may be a read error, since a much larger clone differs from it by one base. The CDR3 is CSAAGAAQFF. The CDR3 region has the DNA TGCAGCGCCGCAGGGGCCGCACAGTTCTTC. The chain is built from TRBV29-1 and TRBJ2-1; perhaps TRBD1 as D (6 bases). The CDR3 loop spans 10 amino acids. The V end lost 7 bases, the J end lost 13 bases, and 14 bases lay between the germline ends. The germline V gene has CDR1 SQVTM and CDR2 ANQGSEA.

In this sample, this clonotype turned up many times. The chain couples TRBV5-1 to TRBJ2-1; TRBD2 matches at 8 bases. Germline V gives CDR1 SGHRS, CDR2 YFSETQ. Germline trimming cut 4 bases from V and 7 bases from J; bases unmatched to any gene: 7. The CDR3 covers 14 residues. CDR3 protein: CASSEVAGMNEQFF. As DNA, the CDR3 is TGCGCCAGCAGCGAAGTAGCGGGAATGAATGAGCAGTTCTTC.

This clonotype was seen once. A much larger clonotype is one base distant, so this may be a read error. The chain uses TRBV20-1 and TRBJ2-4; 10 positions match TRBD2. The CDR3 extends over 14 amino acids. In germline, CDR1 is DFQATT, CDR2 SNEGSKA (reference sequence). As DNA, the CDR3 is TGCAGTGCGAGAGACAGCGGGAGGGTGAATGAGCAGTACTTC. It translates to CSARDSGRVNEQYF.

V gene TRBV7-8 combines with J gene TRBJ2-2, with D tentatively TRBD2 (5 bases). Germline CDR1 SGHVS, CDR2 FQNEAQ. V was cut by 5 bases and J by 9 bases, with 22 bases left in between. The CDR3 contains 16 residues. The CDR3 coding sequence is TGTGCCAGCAGCCTTACCCGCAGAGGGCGAGACCGGGAGCTGTTTTTT. Translation: CASSLTRRGRDRELFF.

The chain is built from TRBV12-3 or TRBV12-4 and TRBJ2-5, with a weak D call TRBD2 (5 bases). V lost 7 bases and J 5 bases, leaving 8 bases between the germline ends. The CDR3 runs to 11 residues. CDR3 nucleotide sequence: TGTGCCAGCAAGGAGGTCGAGACCCAGTACTTC. This codes for CASKEVETQYF.

This clonotype was counted many times. The chain is built from TRBV7-3 and TRBJ2-3; 13 bases are shared with TRBD2. The CDR3 is 13 amino acids. V trimming: 11 bases; J trimming: 6 bases; junction bases outside the gene matches: 5. From germline, CDR1 is SGHTA and CDR2 FQGTGA. This CDR3 reads CALLAGGRDTQYF. The CDR3 DNA reads TGTGCCTTACTAGCGGGGGGGCGGGATACGCAGTATTTT.

The genes are TRBV10-3 and TRBJ2-1; TRBD2 is a possible D gene (6 bases). CDR3 length equals 15 residues. Trimming took 6 bases from V and 8 from J, leaving 20 bases between them. The germline CDR1 and CDR2 sequences are ENHRY and SYGVKD. CDR3 in DNA: TGTGCCATCAGCTTGACTGGGTCGGAGCGGGATGAGCAGTTCTTC. This encodes CAISLTGSERDEQFF.

This clonotype was picked up many times. The chain has TRBV5-1 and TRBJ2-2; D gene uncertain. The V gene's germline CDR1 is SGHRS and CDR2 YFSETQ. Trimming shortened V by 0 bases and J by 4 bases, and 4 bases separated the two germline ends. The CDR3 contains 13 residues. The CDR3 region is CASSLDPTGELFF. In nucleotides, the CDR3 is TGCGCCAGCAGCTTGGATCCCACCGGGGAGCTGTTTTTT.

The V gene is TRBV6-6, the J gene TRBJ2-7; TRBD1 matches 7 bases. The CDR3 totals 16 residues. Trimming at V came to 2 bases and at J to 3 bases, leaving 10 bases not matched to a gene. CDR1 is MNHNY, CDR2 SVGAGI, per germline (reference sequence). The CDR3 here is CASSYHDWGQNYEQYF. For the CDR3, the DNA is TGTGCCAGCAGTTACCACGATTGGGGACAGAACTACGAGCAGTACTTC.

The chain uses TRBV9 and TRBJ2-2; D might be TRBD2 (6 bases). CDR3 size: 18 residues. The V gene lost 0 bases and the J gene lost 5 bases, with 20 bases spanning the gap. Germline V CDR1 and CDR2: SGDLS, YYNGEE. The DNA for the CDR3 is TGTGCCAGCAGCGTAGTGGGAAGCCGGGGGAGAGGTACCGGGGAGCTGTTTTTT. Amino acid sequence: CASSVVGSRGRGTGELFF.

This clonotype was counted only a few times. This sequence joins TRBV29-1 and TRBJ2-5; no firm D call. The germline V and J ends were trimmed by 1 base and 6 bases, with 9 bases remaining between them. This CDR3 has 12 residues. In germline, CDR1 is SQVTM, CDR2 ANQGSEA. CDR3 protein: CSVEVSAKTQYF. In DNA, the CDR3 is TGCAGCGTTGAAGTCAGTGCGAAGACCCAGTACTTC.

The gene calls are TRBV7-2 and TRBJ1-1; D possibly corresponds to TRBD1 (6 bases). Germline V gives CDR1 SGHTA, CDR2 FQGNSA. This CDR3 has 14 residues. Trimming stripped 2 bases from V and 9 bases from J, with 16 bases between. CDR3 region: CASSLNRAPVKAFF. For the CDR3, the DNA is TGTGCCAGCAGCTTAAACAGGGCACCTGTGAAAGCTTTCTTT.

The chain has TRBV6-6 and TRBJ1-1; tentatively, D is TRBD1 (5 bases). CDR3 length: 15 residues. The germline V gene has CDR1 MNHNY and CDR2 SVGAGI (reference sequence). V lost 2 bases, J lost 0 bases, and 10 bases lay in between. Here the CDR3 reads CASSYARGLNTEAFF. The CDR3 nucleotides read TGTGCCAGCAGTTACGCGAGGGGACTGAACACTGAAGCTTTCTTT.

The V gene is TRBV4-2, the J gene TRBJ1-2; D unresolved. The CDR3 is made up of 14 amino acids. Germline V lookup: CDR1 LGHNA, CDR2 YNFKEQ. V gave up 4 bases and J gave up 6 bases, with 15 bases separating them. CDR3 protein: CASSREDSGDGYTF. The CDR3 DNA is TGTGCCAGCAGCCGGGAGGATAGTGGTGATGGCTACACCTTC.